The 29 T cell receptor beta chains below were found in one sample sequenced in a study of T cell responses to AZD1222 COVID-19 vaccine. The repertoire was sequenced with immunoSEQ multiplex PCR; TCRdb's copy has only in-frame clones and lacks some. The sample consists of about 22,000 clones, around 82% of them appearing once. This material consisted of peripheral blood, taken on day 0 of AZD1222 vaccination. The receptors come from an adult in good health.

The J gene is TRBJ2-7, the V gene TRBV19; TRBD2 aligns across 9 bases. The CDR3 covers 17 residues. Germline values: CDR1 LNHDA, CDR2 SQIVND (reference sequence). The V and J ends lost 5 bases and 2 bases, in that order; junction bases with no gene match: 13. DNA of the CDR3: TGTGCCAGTAGTTCCGGGGTAGCGGGGGCATCTACCTACGAGCAGTACTTC. Its translation: CASSSGVAGASTYEQYF.

The CDR3 loop reads CASSDRADTQYF. CDR3 bases: TGTGCCAGCAGCGACAGGGCAGATACGCAGTATTTT. The V gene is TRBV9, the J gene TRBJ2-3, with D possibly matching TRBD1 (6 bases). The V and J ends lost 3 bases and 4 bases respectively, with 6 bases between them. This CDR3 region has 12 residues. Germline CDR1 reads SGDLS; CDR2 reads YYNGEE.

This chain connects TRBV7-3 to TRBJ2-7, with TRBD1 matching 9 bases. The CDR3 runs 15 residues. Looked up from germline, CDR1 is SGHTA and CDR2 is FQGTGA. With 5 bases clipped from V and 5 bases from J, the junction kept 10 bases outside the gene matches. This chain's CDR3 is CASSVSGTGSHEQYF. DNA for the CDR3: TGTGCCAGCAGCGTCAGCGGGACAGGGAGCCACGAGCAGTACTTC.

The chain joins TRBV7-9 to TRBJ1-2; 11 bases fit TRBD1. The CDR3 sequence is 16 residues long. With 3 bases clipped from V and 2 bases from J, the junction kept 5 bases outside the gene matches. Germline loops: CDR1 SEHNR, CDR2 FQNEAQ (reference sequence). DNA of the CDR3: TGTGCCAGCAGCTTCGGGACAGGGGGAGTAAACTATGGCTACACCTTC. It yields the protein CASSFGTGGVNYGYTF.

This clone was recorded a few times. Written as DNA, the CDR3 is TGTGCCTGGAGTGTAGGGGGAAATGTAGGGACCCAGTACTTC. Translating it yields CAWSVGGNVGTQYF. The chain joins TRBV30 to TRBJ2-5, with D possibly being TRBD1 (6 bases). Germline loops: CDR1 GTSNPN, CDR2 SVGIG (reference sequence). This CDR3 is built from 14 residues. The germline V and J ends were trimmed by 0 bases and 7 bases, with 15 bases remaining between them.

This chain connects TRBV10-2 to TRBJ2-2; D possibly uses TRBD1 or TRBD2 (5 bases each). Trimming removed 6 bases from V and 6 bases from J, with 17 bases in between. The CDR3 is 15 residues long. CDR1 is WSHSY, CDR2 SAAADI, per germline. The CDR3 spells CASSPGTRGAGELFF. Written as DNA, the CDR3 is TGCGCCAGCAGCCCCGGGACCCGAGGTGCCGGGGAGCTGTTTTTT.

This clone was observed a handful of times. The chain carries TRBV7-9 and TRBJ1-1, with a tentative D call TRBD1 (5 bases). The length of the CDR3 is 17 residues. Trimming cost V 1 base and J 3 bases, with 18 bases left between them. CDR1 is SEHNR, CDR2 FQNEAQ, per germline (reference sequence). Here the CDR3 reads CASSLVRGWGSDTEAFF. CDR3 nucleotides: TGTGCCAGCAGCTTAGTTCGAGGGTGGGGGTCGGACACTGAAGCTTTCTTT.

About this clone: In the same sample, other DNA sequences code for this CDR3. CDR3 bases: TGTGCCAGCAGCTTACAAAGGGACACTGAAGCTTTCTTT. Translated: CASSLQRDTEAFF. The chain is built from TRBV7-3 and TRBJ1-1; no firm D call. The CDR3 spans 13 residues. Germline CDR1 SGHTA, CDR2 FQGTGA. V lost 2 bases and J 3 bases, leaving 7 bases between the germline ends.

This chain joins TRBV9 and TRBJ2-7; D gene uncertain. This CDR3 has 14 residues. Germline V gene data show CDR1 as SGDLS and CDR2 as YYNGEE. Deletions cut 0 bases from V and 0 bases from J, with 7 bases between. The chain's CDR3 is CASSVGSGSYEQYF. The CDR3, as DNA: TGTGCCAGCAGCGTAGGGTCGGGCTCCTACGAGCAGTACTTC. The variable domain in full, with the rest retrieved from reference TRBV9 and TRBJ2-7, is DSGVTQTPKHLITATGQRVTLRCSPRSGDLSVYWYQQSLDQGLQFLIQYYNGEERAKGNILERFSAQQFPDLHSELNLSSLELGDSALYFCASSVGSGSYEQYFGPGTRLTVT.

Concerning this clone itself: One end of the junction does not line up with germline, which may come from a read error. The V call is TRBV30, the J call TRBJ2-1; 9 bases are shared with TRBD2. Germline CDR1 is GTSNPN and CDR2 is SVGIG (reference sequence). The length of the CDR3 is 13 residues. CDR3 DNA: TGTGCCTGGGGTTATCGGACTAGCGCGTCTCTGGTCTTC. Amino acids: CAWGYRTSASLVF.

This clone was recorded a few times. The J gene is TRBJ1-1, the V gene TRBV3-1 (or the pseudogene TRBV3-2); a possible D gene is TRBD1 (5 bases). The CDR3 has 16 amino acids. Germline V gives CDR1 LGHDT, CDR2 YNNKEL (reference sequence). Trimming took 4 bases from V and 5 from J, leaving 20 bases between them. CDR3 nucleotide sequence: TGTGCCAGCAGCCCTACAGCGGGGGGTGAAAGGACTGAAGCTTTCTTT. Residues: CASSPTAGGERTEAFF.

J is TRBJ2-7 and V is TRBV4-3; weak D call: TRBD1 (5 bases). The length of the CDR3 is 15 residues. Germline V gene data show CDR1 as LGHNA and CDR2 as YSLEER. Trimming stripped 0 bases from V and 3 bases from J, with 12 bases between. CDR3 coding DNA: TGCGCCAGCAGCCAAGACTCGACAGCGAACTACGAGCAGTACTTC. Its translation: CASSQDSTANYEQYF.

A few counts support this clone. V is TRBV19 and J is TRBJ1-5; D unresolved. The CDR3 has 12 residues. CDR1 and CDR2 from the germline V gene are LNHDA and SQIVND (reference sequence). V was cut by 0 bases and J by 6 bases, with 3 bases left in between. The CDR3 DNA reads as TGTGCCAGTAGTATAGACGTTCAGCCCCAGCATTTT. It codes for CASSIDVQPQHF.

The chain employs TRBV21-1 and TRBJ2-7; the table gives TRBD1 as D, unverified against the DNA. TRBV21-1 represents a pseudogene. CDR3 length: 18 amino acids. CDR3 protein: CASGSSPPRQSTSYEQYF. CDR3 DNA sequence: TGTGCCAGCGGATCGAGCCCTCCTAGACAGTCGACCTCCTACGAGCAGTACTTC.

The chain joins TRBV28 to TRBJ1-2; 10 bases are shared with TRBD1. This CDR3 comprises 18 residues. Germline trimming cut 5 bases from V and 2 bases from J; bases unmatched to any gene: 14. Germline values: CDR1 MDHEN, CDR2 SYDVKM. CDR3 loop: CASSLSDRGLRGNYGYTF. The CDR3 DNA reads as TGTGCCAGCAGTCTCTCTGACAGGGGGCTGAGGGGAAACTATGGCTACACCTTC.

This chain uses TRBV6-1 with TRBJ1-2; the D gene is possibly TRBD1 (6 bases). The CDR3 spans 15 residues. The V gene lost 2 bases and the J gene lost 0 bases, with 10 bases spanning the gap. The germline CDR1 and CDR2 sequences are MNHNS and SASEGT. CDR3 sequence (DNA): TGTGCCAGCAGTGAAACCAGGGGTGCTAACTATGGCTACACCTTC. Residues: CASSETRGANYGYTF.

The chain links TRBV6-6 to TRBJ1-1; possible D gene TRBD1, 6 bases. Germline-derived CDR1 and CDR2 are MNHNY and SVGAGI (reference sequence). This CDR3 is built from 16 residues. Deletions cut 0 bases from V and 1 base from J, with 12 bases between. The CDR3 bases are TGTGCCAGCAGTTACTCAAGAGAGGGGGGGAACACTGAAGCTTTCTTT. Its protein product is CASSYSREGGNTEAFF.

The gene calls are TRBV29-1 and TRBJ2-7; 10 bases are a match to TRBD1. Germline V gene data show CDR1 as SQVTM and CDR2 as ANQGSEA. This CDR3 is built from 12 residues. V lost 8 bases and J lost 4; bases outside the gene matches: 5. The CDR3 region is CSTQGQGYEQYF. The CDR3 bases are TGCAGCACGCAGGGACAGGGGTACGAGCAGTACTTC.

As DNA, the CDR3 is TGTGCCAGCAGCTTATATTGGGACACGGGCAGCAATGAGCAGTTCTTC. This codes for CASSLYWDTGSNEQFF. This chain uses TRBV7-8 with TRBJ2-1, with D possibly being TRBD1 (6 bases). The ends were cut back, 2 bases at V and 6 bases at J, with 17 bases in the middle. The CDR3 is 16 amino acids. Germline loops: CDR1 SGHVS, CDR2 FQNEAQ. The variable domain in full, completed from reference TRBV7-8 and TRBJ2-1, reads GAGVSQSPRYKVAKRGQDVALRCDPISGHVSLFWYQQALGQGPEFLTYFQNEAQLDKSGLPSDRFFAERPEGSVSTLKIQRTQQEDSAVYLCASSLYWDTGSNEQFFGPGTRLTVL.

This sequence joins TRBV11-2 and TRBJ2-1; D is possibly TRBD1 or TRBD2 (5 bases each). The CDR3 totals 12 residues. Germline assignment: CDR1 SGHAT and CDR2 FQNNGV. The V end was cut by 5 bases, the J end by 9 bases, with 11 bases between. As DNA, the CDR3 is TGTGCCAGCAGCCCCGCTGGGGGTGAGCAGTTCTTC. Protein sequence: CASSPAGGEQFF.

This clone was detected only a few times. Other nucleotide sequences in the sample specify the same CDR3. The chain has TRBV7-6 and TRBJ1-1; TRBD1 aligns across 12 bases. This CDR3 spans 15 amino acids. Germline CDR1 reads SGHVS; CDR2 reads FNYEAQ. After removal of 1 base from V and 4 bases from J, the junction contained 1 base not matched to a gene. The CDR3 DNA sequence: TGTGCCAGCAGCTTAGGGGACAGGGGGCCCACTGAAGCTTTCTTT. Its protein product is CASSLGDRGPTEAFF.

The rearrangement uses TRBV24-1 and TRBJ1-1; a weak D match, TRBD1 (5 bases). The ends were cut back, 7 bases at V and 8 bases at J, with 16 bases in the middle. Germline V CDR1 and CDR2: KGHDR, SFDVKD. The CDR3 consists of 13 residues. The CDR3 DNA reads TGTGCCACCAGGCCAACAGGAGCTCCGGAAGCTTTCTTT. Its protein is CATRPTGAPEAFF.

The chain uses TRBV5-1 and TRBJ1-6; the D gene is possibly TRBD1 (6 bases). The CDR3 spans 16 residues. Trimming left V 4 bases short and J 6 bases short, with 17 bases between. CDR1 and CDR2 (germline): SGHRS, YFSETQ. The CDR3 DNA reads TGCGCCAGCAGCCCGGAACAGGGAACACCTAATTCACCCCTCCACTTT. This translates into CASSPEQGTPNSPLHF.

This sequence joins TRBV5-1 and TRBJ1-6, with a possible D match to TRBD1 (6 bases). The germline V gene encodes CDR1 SGHRS and CDR2 YFSETQ. This CDR3 region has 14 residues. The V gene lost 3 bases and the J gene lost 7 bases, with 11 bases spanning the gap. The CDR3 here is CASSSGQSNSPLHF. CDR3 sequence (DNA): TGCGCCAGCAGCTCGGGACAATCAAATTCACCCCTCCACTTT.

The V gene is TRBV27, the J gene TRBJ1-6, with D possibly matching TRBD1 (6 bases). This CDR3 is 13 amino acids long. Trimming removed 5 bases from V and 11 bases from J, with 13 bases in between. Germline CDR1 reads MNHEY; CDR2 reads SMNVEV (reference sequence). CDR3 in amino acids: CASSHTGKTPLHF. In nucleotides, the CDR3 is TGTGCCAGCAGTCATACAGGGAAAACACCCCTCCACTTT.

The J gene is TRBJ2-2, the V gene TRBV5-1; D uncertain. The V gene lost 1 base and the J gene lost 2 bases, with 9 bases spanning the gap. This CDR3 region has 15 residues. Germline values: CDR1 SGHRS, CDR2 YFSETQ. CDR3 bases: TGCGCCAGCAGCTTGCGGGCAGGCAACACCGGGGAGCTGTTTTTT. Encoded protein: CASSLRAGNTGELFF.

This clone has only a few counts. Germline and junction disagree at one end, which may indicate a read error. The chain employs TRBV10-3 and TRBJ2-7; TRBD2 aligns across 10 bases. The CDR3 totals 16 residues. The germline gives CDR1 ENHRY, CDR2 SYGVKD. The CDR3 is CAISQSSGSPHYEQYF. The CDR3 DNA is TGTGCCATCAGTCAGTCTAGCGGGAGTCCCCACTACGAGCAGTACTTC.

The rearrangement joins TRBV6-5 to TRBJ2-3; a weak D match, TRBD1 (6 bases). The CDR3 runs 16 residues. The ends were cut back, 2 bases at V and 4 bases at J, with 16 bases in the middle. Germline CDR1 reads MNHEY; CDR2 reads SVGAGI. The CDR3 DNA reads as TGTGCCAGCAGTTACCAGGGGCCATTAGGTGCAGATACGCAGTATTTT. This encodes CASSYQGPLGADTQYF.

The V call is TRBV11-2, the J call TRBJ2-7; a weak D match, TRBD1 (5 bases). The CDR3 is 15 residues long. Germline CDR1 SGHAT, CDR2 FQNNGV. The V gene lost 5 bases and the J gene lost 2 bases, with 16 bases spanning the gap. The CDR3 spells CASSALTGNPYEQYF. The CDR3 DNA reads TGTGCCAGCAGCGCCCTAACAGGAAACCCCTACGAGCAGTACTTC. Combining the CDR3 with reference TRBV11-2 and TRBJ2-7 gives the whole variable domain EAGVAQSPRYKIIEKRQSVAFWCNPISGHATLYWYQQILGQGPKLLIQFQNNGVVDDSQLPKDRFSAERLKGVDSTLKIQPAKLEDSAVYLCASSALTGNPYEQYFGPGTRLTVT.